This T cell receptor (beta chain) was observed in a study of cytomegalovirus exposure and HLA in healthy donors. Study-wide points: The majority of CMV-associated TCR beta chains were reported as apparently HLA-restricted in a later analysis.

PCR employed 60 Vbeta and 13 Jbeta primers. The protocol was immunoSEQ multiplex PCR, while the TCRdb copy is restricted to in-frame clones and leaves out a portion. The table includes fewer than 200,000 clones, roughly three quarters detected once. In regard to this clone: As yet, its antigen is unknown.

Looked up from germline, CDR1 is SGHNT and CDR2 is YENEEA. The V end lost 6 bases, the J end lost 4 bases, and 12 bases lay between the germline ends. This CDR3 is 13 amino acids long. The source is a man aged 40-49 years in good health and CMV-seropositive. The sequenced sample consisted of PBMCs. The rearrangement uses TRBV11-3 and TRBJ1-1, with TRBD1 as a possible D gene (6 bases). The CDR3 coding sequence is TGTGCCAGCAGAGAGGACAGCAGCACTGAAGCTTTCTTT. As protein: CASREDSSTEAFF.